This TCR beta chain stems from a study (dated by TCRdb to the early 2010s). Reads for this sample came from an Illumina Genome Analyzer IIx. The public reads were reanalyzed by TCRdb: fastp trimming at Q25, MiXCR alignment, in-frame beta chains only. Every distinct CDR3 protein forms one entry, paired with its most common genes and DNA. This sample comprises roughly 15,000 distinct CDR3 sequences, around 35% of them detected only once. The ten largest account for 15% to 20% of the sample. V sheds 0 bases and J sheds 4 bases, leaving 13 bases between their ends. Taken from the germline V gene, the CDR1 and CDR2 loops are LGHNA and YSLEER. The CDR3 sequence holds 16 residues, the cysteine and phenylalanine included. Left in the record is the CDR3 DNA by itself, 48 bases read in frame from the first base. A remark on this clonotype: What antigen it recognizes has not been identified. A much more abundant neighbour one base away suggests this may be a read error.

The sequence was collected from a human donor. The receptor chain draws on TRBV4-3 and TRBJ1-3; a weak D assignment points to TRBD1 (6 bases agree). Sequenced sample: blood. The CDR3 region: CASSQERGGLGNTIYF. The DNA sequence is as follows: TGCGCCAGCAGCCAAGAGCGGGGGGGGCTGGGAAACACCATATATTTT.